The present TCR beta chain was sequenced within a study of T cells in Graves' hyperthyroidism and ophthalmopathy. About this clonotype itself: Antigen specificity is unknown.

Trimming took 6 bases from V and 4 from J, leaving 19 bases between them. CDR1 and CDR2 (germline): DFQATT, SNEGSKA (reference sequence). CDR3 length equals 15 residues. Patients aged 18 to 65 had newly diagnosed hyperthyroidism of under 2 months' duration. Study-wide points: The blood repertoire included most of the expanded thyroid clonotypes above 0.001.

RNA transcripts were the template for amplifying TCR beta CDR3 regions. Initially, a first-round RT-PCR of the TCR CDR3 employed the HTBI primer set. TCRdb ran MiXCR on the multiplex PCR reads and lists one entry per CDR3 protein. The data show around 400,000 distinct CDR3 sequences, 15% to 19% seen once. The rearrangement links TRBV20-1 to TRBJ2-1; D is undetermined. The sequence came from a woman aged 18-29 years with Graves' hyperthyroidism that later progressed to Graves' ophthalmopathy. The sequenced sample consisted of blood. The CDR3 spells CSALPPHHPYNEQFF. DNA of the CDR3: TGCAGTGCCTTACCCCCGCACCACCCTTACAATGAGCAGTTCTTC.